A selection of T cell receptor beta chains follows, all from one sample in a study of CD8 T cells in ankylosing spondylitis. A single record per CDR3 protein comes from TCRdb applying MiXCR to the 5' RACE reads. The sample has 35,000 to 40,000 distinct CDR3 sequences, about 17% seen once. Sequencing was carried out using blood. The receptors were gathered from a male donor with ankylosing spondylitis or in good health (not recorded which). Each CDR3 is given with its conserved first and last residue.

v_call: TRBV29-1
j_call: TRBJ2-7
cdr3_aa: CSVEGTSGRSAGNEQYF

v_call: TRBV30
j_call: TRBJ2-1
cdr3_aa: CACTGTSGNEQFF

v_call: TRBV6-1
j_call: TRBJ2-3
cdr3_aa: CASSGRTSADTQYF

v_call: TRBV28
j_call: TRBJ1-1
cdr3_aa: CASSRRGLGMNTEAFF

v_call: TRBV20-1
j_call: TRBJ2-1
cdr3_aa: CSAPGQSYNEQFF

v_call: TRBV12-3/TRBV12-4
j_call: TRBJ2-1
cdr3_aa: CASSFQRAEHNEQFF

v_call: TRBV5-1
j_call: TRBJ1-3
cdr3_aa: CASSPTGHSGNTIYF

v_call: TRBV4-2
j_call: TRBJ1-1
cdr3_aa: CASSPGTLNTEAFF

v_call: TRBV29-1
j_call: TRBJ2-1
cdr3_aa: CSVDKGQGSSYNEQFF

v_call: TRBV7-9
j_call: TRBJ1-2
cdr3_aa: CASSLAVPDSGYTF

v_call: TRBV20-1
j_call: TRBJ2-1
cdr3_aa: CSASGGERAYNEQFF

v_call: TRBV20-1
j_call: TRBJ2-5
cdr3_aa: CSAVRSNLKETQYF

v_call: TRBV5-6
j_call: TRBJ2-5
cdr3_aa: CASSLIQGGQETQYF

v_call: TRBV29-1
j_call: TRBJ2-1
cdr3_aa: CSVAAREGNEQFF

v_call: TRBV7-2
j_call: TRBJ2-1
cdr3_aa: CASSLRLAGGINEQFF